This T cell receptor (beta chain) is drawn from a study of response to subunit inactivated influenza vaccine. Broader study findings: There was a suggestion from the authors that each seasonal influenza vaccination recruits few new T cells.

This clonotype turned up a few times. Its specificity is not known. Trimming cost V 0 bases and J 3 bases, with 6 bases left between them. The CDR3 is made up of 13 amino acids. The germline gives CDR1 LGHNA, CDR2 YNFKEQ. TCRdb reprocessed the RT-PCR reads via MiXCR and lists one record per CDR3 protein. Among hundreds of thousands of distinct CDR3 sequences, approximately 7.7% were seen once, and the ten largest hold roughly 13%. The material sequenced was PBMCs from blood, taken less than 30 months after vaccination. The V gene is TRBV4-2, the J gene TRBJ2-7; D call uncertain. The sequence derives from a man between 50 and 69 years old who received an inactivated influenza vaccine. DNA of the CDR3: TGTGCCAGCAGCCAAGATACGATCTACGAGCAGTACTTC. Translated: CASSQDTIYEQYF.